Listed below are T cell receptor beta chains from one sample, sequenced in a study of cytomegalovirus exposure and HLA in healthy donors. Generated by immunoSEQ multiplex PCR, the TCRdb table keeps only in-frame clones and is missing some. Of fewer than 200,000 clones in the sample, about 80% were seen once. The sample consisted of PBMCs. The source of these receptors is a boy younger than 18 in good health and CMV-seronegative. Each CDR3 is given with its conserved first and last residue. The order of the fields is clone size, J gene, V gene, D gene, CDR3 DNA, CDR3 protein. D genes are given only for firm matches. Clone size is not always given. Where it is, it says once, few, many or a class for expanded clones.

NA	TRBJ2-1	TRBV6-5	NA	TGTGCCAGCAGTTACGGGCTAGCCGCAATAGAGCAGTTCTTC	CASSYGLAAIEQFF
NA	TRBJ2-3	TRBV7-8	NA	TGTGCCAGCAGCGCCATCGCTAATACGCAGTATTTT	CASSAIANTQYF
once	TRBJ2-7	TRBV7-9	NA	TGTGCCAGCAGCTCGCCAGGGTACGAGCAGTACTTC	CASSSPGYEQYF
few	TRBJ2-3	TRBV18	TRBD1	TGTGCCAGCTCACCAGACAGGGGCGGCACAGATACGCAGTATTTT	CASSPDRGGTDTQYF
NA	TRBJ1-1	TRBV30	NA	TGTGCCGCGTTACCAGGGCCTTCCTATGAAGCTTTCTTT	CAALPGPSYEAFF
once	TRBJ1-2	TRBV27	NA	TGTGCCAGCAGTTTATCGTTCAGGGTCGGTGGCTACACCTTC	CASSLSFRVGGYTF
NA	TRBJ2-3	TRBV6-4	TRBD2	TGTGCCAGCAGTGACTCGGAGCGGGGGGATTTAGGTACGCAGTATTTT	CASSDSERGDLGTQYF
NA	TRBJ2-1	TRBV5-1	TRBD2	TGCGCCAGCAGCTTGGAGGGAGGGATCGATGAGCAGTTCTTC	CASSLEGGIDEQFF
NA	TRBJ2-7	TRBV10-3	TRBD2	TGTGCCATCAGTGTGACTAGCCCTGGGGCCTACGAGCAGTACTTC	CAISVTSPGAYEQYF
NA	TRBJ1-5	TRBV19	NA	TGTGCCAGTAGTATGACTCACTTTACGGGAAATCAGCCCCAGCATTTT	CASSMTHFTGNQPQHF
NA	TRBJ1-4	TRBV13	NA	TGTGCCAGCAGCTTAGGGACAGGCGTTCTCTTAGGGGAAAAACTGTTTTTT	CASSLGTGVLLGEKLFF
NA	TRBJ1-2	TRBV9	NA	TGTGCCAGCAGCGTTAGCCAGTTCTATGGCTACACCTTC	CASSVSQFYGYTF
few	TRBJ1-2	TRBV25-1	TRBD1	TGTGCCAGCAAGGACAGGGGGACTCATGGCTACACCTTC	CASKDRGTHGYTF
NA	TRBJ1-2	TRBV18	NA	TGTGCCAGCTCACCACCGGGGGCGGGCTATGGCTACACCTTC	CASSPPGAGYGYTF
NA	TRBJ1-1	TRBV19	NA	TGTGCCAGTAGTATAGGGACACGAAACACTGAAGCTTTCTTT	CASSIGTRNTEAFF
NA	TRBJ2-7	TRBV5-1	TRBD2	TGCGCCAGCAGCTTGGAAGCGGGAGGGCGTGAGGAGCAGTACTTC	CASSLEAGGREEQYF
NA	TRBJ2-7	TRBV9	TRBD2	TGTGCCAGCAGCGCAACCGGGACTAGTAGCGAGCAGTACTTC	CASSATGTSSEQYF
NA	TRBJ2-7	TRBV12-5	NA	TGTGCTAGTGGTTCTTCCCGGGCCGAGGGAGAGCAGTACTTC	CASGSSRAEGEQYF
NA	TRBJ1-2	TRBV7-2	NA	TGTGCCAGCAGCTCGCCGGGGGGAAGCTATGGCTACACCTTC	CASSSPGGSYGYTF
NA	TRBJ1-1	TRBV6-1	TRBD1	TGTGCCAGTGAGAACAGGGGAAACACTGAAGCTTTCTTT	CASENRGNTEAFF
NA	TRBJ2-7	TRBV6-5	TRBD2	TGTGCCAGCAGTTACTCGTATGCTAGCGGGGTATACGAGCAGTACTTC	CASSYSYASGVYEQYF
NA	TRBJ2-7	TRBV10-3	NA	TGTGCCATCAGTGAGTCTGTCGGGGTATACGAGCAGTACTTC	CAISESVGVYEQYF
NA	TRBJ2-7	TRBV7-9	TRBD2	TGTGCCAGCAGACCAAGCGGGGGCCACGAGCAGTACTTC	CASRPSGGHEQYF
NA	TRBJ1-4	TRBV4-3	NA	TGCGCCGGCAGCCAAGATCTCGCAGGGGCCCCAACTAATGAAAAACTGTTTTTT	CAGSQDLAGAPTNEKLFF
NA	TRBJ2-6	TRBV11-3	NA	TGTGCCAGCAGCCAGCAACAGGGAAGCATACGGGCCAACGTCCTGACTTTC	CASSQQQGSIRANVLTF
once	TRBJ1-1	TRBV28	NA	TGTGCCAGCAGTGCCCAAACAGGGAATCTCAATGAAGCTTTCTTT	CASSAQTGNLNEAFF
NA	TRBJ1-4	TRBV30	NA	TGTGCCTGGAGTGTAATCACGTGGGGAGGGAAACTGTTTTTT	CAWSVITWGGKLFF
NA	TRBJ2-2	TRBV10-2	NA	TGCGCCAGCAGGTGGGACTCCCCCGGGGAGCTGTTTTTT	CASRWDSPGELFF
few	TRBJ2-3	TRBV12-5	TRBD2	TGTGCTAGTGGCCGATGGACTAGCGGGAGCCTTTGGACAGATACGCAGTATTTT	CASGRWTSGSLWTDTQYF
few	TRBJ1-2	TRBV15	NA	TGTGCCACCAGCAGGGAGGCAGGGGAGGGCTATGGCTACACCTTC	CATSREAGEGYGYTF
NA	TRBJ1-2	TRBV14	TRBD1	TGTGCCAGCACCTCTAGGTTGGGACAGGGCTACACCTTC	CASTSRLGQGYTF
NA	TRBJ1-1	TRBV9	TRBD1	TGTGCCAGCCGGGATCTGGGGACAGCCAACACTGAAGCTTTCTTT	CASRDLGTANTEAFF
few	TRBJ2-7	TRBV9	TRBD2	TGTGCCAGCAGCGCCTCCGGGACTAGCGGCGAGCAGTACTTC	CASSASGTSGEQYF
NA	TRBJ2-5	TRBV21-1	NA	TGTGCCAGCAGCCCTCGGACAGGGATAGGAGAGACCCAGTACTTC	CASSPRTGIGETQYF
few	TRBJ1-2	TRBV9	NA	TGTGCCAGCAGCGATGGACAGTCCTATGGCTACACCTTC	CASSDGQSYGYTF
NA	TRBJ2-1	TRBV7-3	TRBD2	TGTGCCAGCAGCGCTAAGGCGGGAGGATACAATGAGCAGTTCTTC	CASSAKAGGYNEQFF
NA	TRBJ2-2	TRBV7-8	NA	TGTGCCAGCAGCCCATCGACGGACACAAACACCGGGGAGCTGTTTTTT	CASSPSTDTNTGELFF
NA	TRBJ2-6	TRBV27	NA	TGTGCCAGCAGTTTATCGGTCCGGGCTGGGGCCAACGTCCTGACTTTC	CASSLSVRAGANVLTF
NA	TRBJ1-4	TRBV5-4	NA	TGTGCCAGCAGCCAATACGGGGTGGCGACTAATGAAAAACTGTTTTTT	CASSQYGVATNEKLFF
NA	TRBJ1-4	TRBV2	TRBD1	TGTGCCAGCAGTTCTGACAGGGAGTCTAATGAAAAACTGTTTTTT	CASSSDRESNEKLFF
few	TRBJ1-2	TRBV7-8	NA	TGTGCCAGCAGCTTAAGGGCCACCGGCTTAGGTGCAGGGGCGGGCTATGGCTACACCTTC	CASSLRATGLGAGAGYGYTF
NA	TRBJ2-1	TRBV5-1	NA	TGCGCCAGCAGCTATTTCCCCCAGGGGGCTGGGGGAGGGGTTGAGCAGTTCTTC	CASSYFPQGAGGGVEQFF
NA	TRBJ2-5	TRBV30	NA	TGTGCCTGGAGTCCAGGGACTTTACAAGAGACCCAGTACTTC	CAWSPGTLQETQYF
NA	TRBJ1-2	TRBV19	NA	TGTGCCAGTAGGGGACTCCTCTATGGCTACACCTTC	CASRGLLYGYTF
NA	TRBJ2-5	TRBV27	TRBD2	TGTGCCAGCAGTTTCGGGGCTAGCGGGAGTCGTGAGACCCAGTACTTC	CASSFGASGSRETQYF
NA	TRBJ1-3	TRBV5-5	NA	TGTGCCAGCAGCTTGAGCTTCTCTGGAAACACCATATATTTT	CASSLSFSGNTIYF
NA	TRBJ2-7	TRBV30	NA	TGTGCCTGGAGCCGGAGTCACTACGAGCAGTACTTC	CAWSRSHYEQYF